The sequence of this T cell receptor (beta chain) was determined in a study of post-analysis software for immune sequencing data. Study in general: The patients showed relapsing-remitting, secondary progressive and progressive-relapsing multiple sclerosis courses.

A note on this clonotype: Its antigen is currently unknown.

This CDR3 contains 12 residues. In germline, CDR1 is SQVTM, CDR2 ANQGSEA. The germline V and J ends were trimmed by 6 bases and 1 base, with 9 bases remaining between them. Overall study results and limits: Analysis by F measure revealed that same-batch samples clustered strongly together. Compared against controls, patients with multiple sclerosis displayed significantly lower normalized Chao1 diversity. Four to six TRBV segments were more frequent in patients than controls; TRBV5-6, TRBV5-1 and TRBV20-1 belonged to this group.

Sequencing libraries made from TCR beta cDNA carried unique molecular identifiers. When about 0.95 to 10 million T cells were used, they gave around 500,000 cDNA molecules. TCRdb fed the PCR reads into MiXCR, producing one record per CDR3 protein. The profile shows 650,000 to 850,000 distinct CDR3 sequences, roughly 50% of them singletons. The sample taken for sequencing was blood. The V and J genes are TRBV29-1 and TRBJ1-1; TRBD1 is a possible D gene (6 bases). This TCR derives from a girl aged 5 to 17 with multiple sclerosis. As DNA, the CDR3 is TGCAGCGTGACCAGGGGGAACACTGAAGCTTTCTTT. This translates into CSVTRGNTEAFF.